A selection of T cell receptor beta chains follows, all from one sample in a study of T cells after posttransplantation cyclophosphamide. The repertoire was sequenced with immunoSEQ multiplex PCR; TCRdb's copy has only in-frame clones and lacks some. Seen here are tens of thousands of clones, roughly 93% observed once, and the top ten hold approximately 3.1%. Sequenced sample: PBMCs. These receptor sequences come from a woman in her 50s in good health and a related stem cell transplant donor. CDR3s include the opening cysteine and the closing phenylalanine or tryptophan. D genes are given only for firm matches.

V gene: TRBV5-1
J gene: TRBJ2-7
D gene: TRBD1
CDR3 protein: CASSLKGGQEYEQYF

V gene: TRBV5-1
J gene: TRBJ2-4
D gene: .
CDR3 protein: CASSLAAVNQENIQYF

V gene: TRBV9
J gene: TRBJ2-7
D gene: TRBD2
CDR3 protein: CASSPGTSGRDEQYF

V gene: TRBV30
J gene: TRBJ2-1
D gene: .
CDR3 protein: CAWMVSSYNEQFF

V gene: TRBV19
J gene: TRBJ2-5
D gene: TRBD1
CDR3 protein: CASSVRDRRPETQYF

V gene: TRBV10-3
J gene: TRBJ2-1
D gene: TRBD1
CDR3 protein: CAIMASGGGNEQFF

V gene: TRBV18
J gene: TRBJ1-2
D gene: TRBD1
CDR3 protein: CASSPGQGLFYGYTF

V gene: TRBV28
J gene: TRBJ2-7
D gene: .
CDR3 protein: CASSDDWWDF

V gene: TRBV30
J gene: TRBJ2-6
D gene: .
CDR3 protein: CAWTRSGANVLTF

V gene: TRBV5-1
J gene: TRBJ2-6
D gene: .
CDR3 protein: CASSLSGANVLTF

V gene: TRBV10-1
J gene: TRBJ2-1
D gene: TRBD2
CDR3 protein: CASSELRITGTSGRPYNEQFF

V gene: TRBV15
J gene: TRBJ2-7
D gene: TRBD1
CDR3 protein: CATTLDRVNIHEQYF

V gene: TRBV5-1
J gene: TRBJ2-4
D gene: .
CDR3 protein: CASRQGGENIQYF

V gene: TRBV7-2
J gene: TRBJ2-3
D gene: TRBD2
CDR3 protein: CASSLVAAGPSPDTQYF

V gene: TRBV4-2
J gene: TRBJ2-5
D gene: .
CDR3 protein: CASSQDARSETQYF

V gene: TRBV5-4
J gene: TRBJ2-7
D gene: TRBD2
CDR3 protein: CASSLRLAAAGEQYF

V gene: TRBV7-3
J gene: TRBJ2-1
D gene: .
CDR3 protein: CASSRRGFGEAEQFF

V gene: TRBV6-1
J gene: TRBJ2-6
D gene: .
CDR3 protein: CASSEDNSGANVLTF

V gene: TRBV19
J gene: TRBJ1-1
D gene: .
CDR3 protein: CASIFGNTEAFF

V gene: TRBV5-4
J gene: TRBJ2-5
D gene: .
CDR3 protein: CASSGAVKETQYF